This T cell receptor beta chain was profiled in a study of OX40 agonist ivuxolimab in advanced cancers. TCRdb's table, derived via immunoSEQ multiplex PCR, lists solely in-frame clones and lacks some. The data contain about 40,000 clones, 85% to 90% of them singletons. Germline lookup yields CDR1 SGHTA and CDR2 FQGNSA. This CDR3 region has 14 residues. Trimming shortened V by 2 bases and J by 4 bases, and 11 bases separated the two germline ends. The sequencing here drew on CD4+ or CD8+ T cells sorted from blood, taken in a trial of the OX40 agonist ivuxolimab. The clonotype comes from an adult with an advanced solid tumor such as melanoma, head and neck, liver or kidney cancer. The genes are TRBV7-2 and TRBJ1-1; D gene ambiguous. The CDR3 sequence is CASSLNQLSTEAFF. The CDR3 bases are TGTGCCAGCAGCTTAAACCAGCTGTCCACTGAAGCTTTCTTT.